This TCR beta chain was identified during a study of T cell responses to AZD1222 COVID-19 vaccine. There are 17 residues in the CDR3. In germline, CDR1 is SGHTA, CDR2 FQGTGA. With V trimmed by 5 bases and J by 3 bases, 10 bases remained unmatched. To note about this clone: Its target is unknown.

Study-wide results and limits: Sampled repertoires all dated from after the peak T cell response. In a largely white British group with more females than males, clonal diversity was possibly underestimated. Of the AZD1222 recipients, only five to seven were seropositive at baseline.

Here immunoSEQ multiplex PCR was the method, and the copy in TCRdb shows in-frame clones only, minus some. The top ten hold about a fifth of the sample, which has 90,000 to 95,000 clones, about nine tenths seen once. The V call is TRBV7-3, the J call TRBJ2-3; TRBD1 agrees at 11 bases. Sequenced material: peripheral blood, taken on day 0 of AZD1222 vaccination. The receptor was isolated from an adult in good health. The CDR3 bases are TGTGCCAGCAGCCTATTGGGACAGGGGGGAATGACAGATACGCAGTATTTT. This codes for CASSLLGQGGMTDTQYF.